Detailed here is one T cell receptor (beta chain). What it recognizes is unknown. Sequencing relied on a cDNA template that was reverse transcribed from extracted RNA. This table comes from immunoSEQ multiplex PCR, and its TCRdb copy is limited to in-frame clones, with some not included. The sample lists roughly 150,000 clones, 58% occurring once. The sample belongs to a study of CD8+ T cells in alopecia areata. For the study at large: The drug, oral tofacitinib, was given to treated patients at 5 to 10 mg twice daily.

The ends lost 7 bases at V and 6 bases at J; junction bases unmatched: 5. The CDR3 is made up of 11 amino acids. Germline assignment: CDR1 SQVTM and CDR2 ANQGSEA. The researchers isolated CD4+ and CD8+ T cells from PBMCs by sorting. General study results and limits: Scalp samples also contribute reads from the resident alphabeta T cells found in normal skin. Across lesional scalp, and particularly alopecia totalis/universalis, clonality surpassed that of normal scalp.

The rearrangement links TRBV29-1 to TRBJ1-2; TRBD1 matches 7 bases. The sample was CD4+ T cells sorted from blood, taken at week 0. The clonotype was recovered from a human donor with alopecia areata. CDR3 protein: CSARQGNGYTF. CDR3 DNA sequence: TGCAGCGCTCGACAGGGTAATGGCTACACCTTC.